Each of the 12 T cell receptor beta chains below was sequenced from the same sample in a study of cytomegalovirus exposure and HLA in healthy donors. The assay was immunoSEQ multiplex PCR, and TCRdb's table has in-frame clones only and misses some. Of under 200,000 clones in the sample, 85% to 90% were seen once. The material sequenced was PBMCs. All receptors derive from a woman aged 18-30 years in good health and CMV-seropositive.

V is TRBV7-8 and J is TRBJ2-1, with unresolved D. Germline loops: CDR1 SGHVS, CDR2 FQNEAQ. The CDR3 length is 15 residues. Trimming removed 1 base at V and 2 bases at J, with 9 bases between. The CDR3 bases are TGTGCCAGCAGCTTAGGTATAGTCACCTACAATGAGCAGTTCTTC. Translating it yields CASSLGIVTYNEQFF.

The gene calls are TRBV19 and TRBJ2-7; 9 nucleotides line up with TRBD1. Germline assignment: CDR1 LNHDA and CDR2 SQIVND (reference sequence). The CDR3 length is 14 residues. The V gene end was trimmed by 5 bases and the J gene end by 3 bases; junction bases not matched to a gene: 5. In DNA, the CDR3 is TGTGCCAGTAGTGGGGACAGGGTAGGCTACGAGCAGTACTTC. It is translated as CASSGDRVGYEQYF.

CDR3 loop: CASTRRTSGNNEQFF. CDR3 bases: TGTGCCAGCACGCGGCGGACTAGCGGGAACAATGAGCAGTTCTTC. The chain combines TRBV27 with TRBJ2-1; 12 bases match TRBD2. Trimming removed 7 bases from V and 5 bases from J; junction bases left unmatched: 6. This CDR3 region has 15 residues. CDR1 is MNHEY, CDR2 SMNVEV, per germline (reference sequence).

This rearrangement joins TRBV19 to TRBJ1-1; 9 nucleotides align to TRBD1. Trimming took 8 bases from V and 1 from J; bases not matched to a gene: 8. Per germline, CDR1 LNHDA and CDR2 SQIVND (reference sequence). The CDR3 runs to 15 residues. This chain's CDR3 is CASATGGYGNTEAFF. The CDR3 nucleotides are TGTGCCAGTGCTACAGGGGGCTATGGGAACACTGAAGCTTTCTTT.

The chain is built from TRBV12-5 and TRBJ2-7, with TRBD1 as a possible D gene (7 bases). CDR3 length: 15 amino acids. From germline, CDR1 is LGHNT and CDR2 FRNRAP. Trimming pared 7 bases from V and 1 base from J, leaving 17 bases between. The CDR3 protein is CASVPQQGRSYEQYF. The CDR3 bases are TGTGCTAGTGTTCCCCAACAGGGGAGGTCCTACGAGCAGTACTTC.

For this clone: Different DNA sequences within this sample yield the same CDR3. V gene TRBV15 combines with J gene TRBJ2-1; unclear D gene. Germline CDR1 is LNHNV and CDR2 is YYDKDF (reference sequence). The length of the CDR3 is 15 residues. V was cut by 0 bases and J by 0 bases, with 6 bases left in between. The CDR3 protein is CATSRDLSSYNEQFF. As DNA, the CDR3 is TGTGCCACCAGCAGAGACCTGAGCTCCTACAATGAGCAGTTCTTC.

The V gene is TRBV27, the J gene TRBJ2-1; 8 bases match TRBD1. Germline V gives CDR1 MNHEY, CDR2 SMNVEV (reference sequence). The CDR3 length is 17 residues. V was clipped by 5 bases and J by 0 bases; unmatched bases: 9. The CDR3 sequence: CASSTPGQGRSYNEQFF. In DNA, the CDR3 is TGTGCCAGCAGTACTCCCGGACAGGGCCGCTCCTACAATGAGCAGTTCTTC.

The chain combines TRBV4-3 with TRBJ2-3, with a weak D call TRBD2 (5 bases). CDR1 is LGHNA and CDR2 is YSLEER in the germline V gene. This CDR3 is built from 17 residues. The germline V and J ends were trimmed by 4 bases and 2 bases, with 19 bases remaining between them. The chain's CDR3 is CASSLWPSGSLTDTQYF. In DNA, the CDR3 is TGCGCCAGCAGCCTCTGGCCCAGCGGAAGCCTCACAGATACGCAGTATTTT.

Concerning this clone itself: Other nucleotide sequences from this sample produce the same CDR3. The chain combines TRBV30 with TRBJ2-3; D call uncertain. The ends were cut back, 2 bases at V and 3 bases at J, with 3 bases in the middle. CDR3 length: 11 amino acids. Per the germline V gene, CDR1 is GTSNPN and CDR2 is SVGIG (reference sequence). The CDR3: CAWSPTDTQYF. CDR3 DNA sequence: TGTGCCTGGAGTCCGACAGATACGCAGTATTTT.

The gene calls are TRBV27 and TRBJ2-1, with D possibly TRBD1 on 5 matching bases. V lost 2 bases, J lost 0 bases, and 8 bases lay in between. This CDR3 spans 15 amino acids. Germline CDR1 reads MNHEY; CDR2 reads SMNVEV (reference sequence). CDR3 region: CASSLLGASYNEQFF. CDR3 DNA: TGTGCCAGCAGTTTACTAGGGGCCTCCTACAATGAGCAGTTCTTC.

This clone was detected only once. This chain uses TRBV23-1 with TRBJ2-7; 9 positions match TRBD2. TRBV23-1 qualifies as an ORF whose function is uncertain. V shed 4 bases, J shed 5 bases, and the junction held 15 bases outside the gene matches. The CDR3 extends over 17 amino acids. The CDR3 protein is CASSLAGVSGRFNEQYF. The DNA of the CDR3 is TGCGCCAGCAGTCTAGCAGGCGTCAGCGGGAGGTTTAACGAGCAGTACTTC.

This rearrangement joins TRBV7-8 to TRBJ1-1; possibly TRBD1 for D (6 bases). This CDR3 is built from 14 residues. The germline CDR1 and CDR2 sequences are SGHVS and FQNEAQ. The V and J ends lost 4 bases and 6 bases respectively, with 15 bases between them. The CDR3 protein is CASSSQGWSAEAFF. The DNA for the CDR3 is TGTGCCAGCAGCTCCCAGGGGTGGAGCGCTGAAGCTTTCTTT.